The 16 T cell receptor beta chains listed next were all sequenced from one sample in a study of shared clonotypes between healthy human individuals. Naive CD8 cells, CD45RO-negative and positively selected for CCR7, excluded terminally differentiated effector memory CD45RA+ cells. Repertoires were generated with immunoSEQ multiplex PCR, while TCRdb's copy carries only in-frame clones and drops some. The table lists just over 2,000,000 clones, about 95% of them singletons. Material for sequencing was naive CD8+ T cells sorted from blood. The receptors stem from a man younger than 35 in good health.

The chain is built from TRBV9 and TRBJ1-1, with 9 bases aligning to TRBD1. The germline V gene encodes CDR1 SGDLS and CDR2 YYNGEE. The CDR3 spans 15 residues. Trimming at V came to 3 bases and at J to 5 bases, leaving 8 bases not matched to a gene. CDR3 DNA sequence: TGTGCCAGCAGCGACCTACAGGGGGCAAAAACTGAAGCTTTCTTT. Its translation: CASSDLQGAKTEAFF.

This chain joins TRBV5-4 and TRBJ1-1; TRBD1 might be the D (6 bases). From germline, CDR1 is SGHNT and CDR2 YYREEE (reference sequence). Trimming stripped 5 bases from V and 3 bases from J, with 11 bases between. The CDR3 is 13 amino acids. The CDR3 nucleotides are TGTGCCAGCAGAGGACAGAGGGACACTGAAGCTTTCTTT. This gives the protein CASRGQRDTEAFF.

V usage is TRBV28 and J usage is TRBJ2-2; TRBD1 is a possible D gene (6 bases). The germline gives CDR1 MDHEN, CDR2 SYDVKM. The CDR3 extends over 15 amino acids. Trimming removed 0 bases from V and 4 bases from J, with 9 bases in between. CDR3 amino acids: CASSLWEQGTGELFF. The CDR3 nucleotides are TGTGCCAGCAGTTTATGGGAACAGGGCACCGGGGAGCTGTTTTTT.

Comments on this clone: Other DNA sequences in the same sample also yield this CDR3. This sequence joins TRBV9 and TRBJ2-7, with D possibly TRBD1 on 6 matching bases. V lost 3 bases to trimming and J lost 0 bases, with 7 bases between them. Germline loops: CDR1 SGDLS, CDR2 YYNGEE. The CDR3 runs 13 residues. The CDR3 loop is CASSEDSSYEQYF. The CDR3 DNA reads TGTGCCAGCAGCGAGGACAGCTCCTACGAGCAGTACTTC.

The rearrangement uses TRBV7-9 and TRBJ2-7, with D possibly being TRBD2 (5 bases). Germline CDR1 and CDR2: SEHNR and FQNEAQ (reference sequence). V gave up 1 base and J gave up 4 bases, with 8 bases separating them. The CDR3 has 13 residues. The CDR3 spells CASSLGGKYEQYF. The CDR3 DNA sequence: TGTGCCAGCAGCTTAGGAGGGAAGTACGAGCAGTACTTC.

The chain has TRBV18 and TRBJ2-7, with 8 bases lining up with TRBD1. V was pared by 6 bases and J by 3 bases, with 19 bases of the junction left unmatched. The germline V gene encodes CDR1 KGHSH and CDR2 LQKENI. The CDR3 contains 18 residues. In DNA form, the CDR3 reads TGTGCCAGCTCCCTTCTGACAGGGGTCTCAACCGTAGACTACGAGCAGTACTTC. Protein product: CASSLLTGVSTVDYEQYF.

The rearrangement links TRBV9 to TRBJ2-1; 8 bases align to TRBD1. From germline, CDR1 is SGDLS and CDR2 YYNGEE. This CDR3 has 15 amino acids. After removal of 4 bases from V and 1 base from J, the junction contained 4 bases not matched to a gene. The CDR3 nucleotides read TGTGCCAGCAGCTCCCAGGGGGCATCCTACAATGAGCAGTTCTTC. It translates to CASSSQGASYNEQFF.

The chain has TRBV14 and TRBJ2-7; 9 bases line up with TRBD2. In germline, CDR1 is SGHDN, CDR2 FVKESK. V dropped 4 bases and J dropped 5; count of bases not matched to a gene: 6. The CDR3 loop spans 14 amino acids. The CDR3 sequence: CASSPRGGEHEQYF. CDR3 in DNA: TGTGCCAGCAGCCCGCGGGGGGGAGAGCACGAGCAGTACTTC.

V is TRBV2 and J is TRBJ1-1, with 7 bases that match TRBD1. Germline values: CDR1 SNHLY, CDR2 FYNNEI. Unmatched junction bases numbered 10, after V lost 3 bases and J lost 0 bases. The length of the CDR3 is 17 residues. The CDR3 protein is CASSEVRDSSMNTEAFF. CDR3 DNA: TGTGCCAGCAGTGAGGTTAGGGACAGTTCAATGAACACTGAAGCTTTCTTT.

J is TRBJ1-1 and V is TRBV29-1; D not resolved. Per germline, CDR1 SQVTM and CDR2 ANQGSEA. The CDR3 covers 14 residues. V dropped 6 bases and J dropped 1 base, with 15 bases sitting between them. CDR3 protein: CSVVGRSTNTEAFF. The CDR3 DNA follows: TGCAGCGTGGTCGGACGGAGCACGAACACTGAAGCTTTCTTT.

The chain carries TRBV6-1 and TRBJ2-7; D is undetermined. The CDR3 is 12 amino acids. Trimming took 7 bases from V and 2 from J, leaving 9 bases between them. CDR1 is MNHNS, CDR2 SASEGT, per germline. CDR3 amino acids: CASISMTYEQYF. Written as DNA, the CDR3 is TGTGCCAGCATTTCGATGACCTACGAGCAGTACTTC.

Details on this clone: The sample has other DNA sequences that encode this CDR3 too. J is TRBJ1-2 and V is TRBV6-5; D uncertain. The V end lost 2 bases, the J end lost 4 bases, and 11 bases lay between the germline ends. In germline, CDR1 is MNHEY, CDR2 SVGAGI. The CDR3 is 14 residues long. The CDR3 DNA is TGTGCCAGCAGTTACGGGGAAGGCGGCTATGGCTACACCTTC. Protein: CASSYGEGGYGYTF.

The V gene is TRBV7-2, the J gene TRBJ2-7, with no clear D. Germline loops: CDR1 SGHTA, CDR2 FQGNSA. V lost 1 base and J 1 base, leaving 11 bases between the germline ends. The CDR3 covers 15 residues. CDR3 loop: CASSLDPGVSYEQYF. In DNA form, the CDR3 reads TGTGCCAGCAGCTTAGATCCCGGCGTTTCCTACGAGCAGTACTTC. The full variable domain, its missing parts supplied by reference TRBV7-2 and TRBJ2-7, is GAGVSQSPSNKVTEKGKDVELRCDPISGHTALYWYRQSLGQGLEFLIYFQGNSAPDKSGLPSDRFSAERTGGSVSTLTIQRTQQEDSAVYLCASSLDPGVSYEQYFGPGTRLTVT.

The chain uses TRBV9 and TRBJ1-5; tentatively, D is TRBD1 (6 bases). Trimming took off 4 bases at V and 7 bases at J, with 15 bases between the two ends. The CDR3 runs 14 residues. From germline, CDR1 is SGDLS and CDR2 YYNGEE. The CDR3 DNA sequence: TGTGCCAGCAGCCTCGGAGGGGGTTCCCAGCCCCAGCATTTT. Protein product: CASSLGGGSQPQHF.

The V call is TRBV19, the J call TRBJ1-1; no reliable D call. The CDR3 runs to 13 residues. Germline V lookup: CDR1 LNHDA, CDR2 SQIVND (reference sequence). Trimming took 5 bases from V and 8 from J, leaving 15 bases between them. In nucleotides, the CDR3 is TGTGCCAGTAGTTCTCCCACCCTAGGGGAAGCTTTCTTT. This encodes CASSSPTLGEAFF.

Concerning this clone itself: Other nucleotide sequences in the sample specify the same CDR3. The rearrangement uses TRBV5-1 and TRBJ2-7; 11 nucleotides align to TRBD2. The V gene's germline CDR1 is SGHRS and CDR2 YFSETQ. This CDR3 is built from 15 residues. Trimming removed 2 bases from V and 3 bases from J; junction bases left unmatched: 4. The CDR3 DNA sequence: TGCGCCAGCAGCTTAGGACTAGCGGGTGACTACGAGCAGTACTTC. Protein product: CASSLGLAGDYEQYF.